Listed below are T cell receptor beta chains from one sample, sequenced in a study of neurological immune-mediated disorders. TCRdb fed the 5' RACE reads into MiXCR, producing one record per CDR3 protein. This repertoire shows more than 50,000 distinct CDR3 sequences, about 25% found once; its top ten account for 3.5% to 5.5%. The sample consisted of PBMCs. The source of these receptors is a man aged 55 to 69 with HTLV-1-associated myelopathy (HAM/TSP). The CDR3 runs from the conserved cysteine through the conserved F or W. Each record gives: V gene, J gene, clone size, CDR3 protein. A row's size may be missing; if present it is once, few, many or a size class.

V: TRBV5-1
J: TRBJ2-1
size: many
CDR3: CASGSRGLSSYNEQFF

V: TRBV7-9
J: TRBJ2-1
size: many
CDR3: CASSLVLRGQYNEQFF

V: TRBV12-3/TRBV12-4
J: TRBJ2-4
size: many
CDR3: CASSLAPPGRAKNIQYF

V: TRBV9
J: TRBJ2-1
size: NA
CDR3: CASSTQEPGRNEKFF

V: TRBV9
J: TRBJ2-7
size: NA
CDR3: CASSPWTSGRVRCEQYF

V: TRBV9
J: TRBJ1-2
size: few
CDR3: CASSVDGTRQRGYTF

V: TRBV4-1
J: TRBJ1-1
size: many
CDR3: CASSQPTGLNTEAFF

V: TRBV20-1
J: TRBJ2-1
size: many
CDR3: CSASSTSGSPSYNEQFF

V: TRBV3-1
J: TRBJ2-7
size: many
CDR3: CASSQLAGDSYEQYF

V: TRBV11-2
J: TRBJ2-1
size: many
CDR3: CASIQGGRPYNEQFF

V: TRBV15
J: TRBJ2-1
size: NA
CDR3: CATSDKERGVYNEQFF

V: TRBV18
J: TRBJ2-3
size: NA
CDR3: CASSPTRVGDTQYF

V: TRBV5-5
J: TRBJ2-3
size: many
CDR3: CASSPSTDTQYF

V: TRBV5-1
J: TRBJ1-1
size: NA
CDR3: CASSPGQWSPEAFF

V: TRBV9
J: TRBJ2-7
size: once
CDR3: CASSVGQGTTYEQYF

V: TRBV20-1
J: TRBJ1-1
size: many
CDR3: CSARDRAGGSMNTEAFF

V: TRBV10-3
J: TRBJ2-7
size: many
CDR3: CAIRTGSSYEQYF

V: TRBV20-1
J: TRBJ2-5
size: NA
CDR3: CSARNSPRGETQYF

V: TRBV28
J: TRBJ1-4
size: once
CDR3: CASRGWKLATNEKLFF

V: TRBV10-1
J: TRBJ2-3
size: many
CDR3: CASSDILQGDTQYF